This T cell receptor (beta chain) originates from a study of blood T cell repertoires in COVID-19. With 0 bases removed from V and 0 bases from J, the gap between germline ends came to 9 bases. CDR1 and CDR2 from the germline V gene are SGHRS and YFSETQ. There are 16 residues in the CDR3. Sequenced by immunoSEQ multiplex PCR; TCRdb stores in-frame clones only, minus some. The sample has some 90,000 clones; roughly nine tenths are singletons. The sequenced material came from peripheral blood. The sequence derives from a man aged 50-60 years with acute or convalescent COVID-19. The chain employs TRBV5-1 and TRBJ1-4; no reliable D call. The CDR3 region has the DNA TGCGCCAGCAGCTTGGGATCCTATGCAACTAATGAAAAACTGTTTTTT. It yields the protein CASSLGSYATNEKLFF.